The sequence of this T cell receptor beta chain was determined in a study of T-cell memory formation after mild COVID-19. Study context: Clusters of TCRs were largely donor specific.

The CDR3 extends over 15 amino acids. In germline, CDR1 is LNHNV, CDR2 YYDKDF (reference sequence). The V gene end was trimmed by 2 bases and the J gene end by 3 bases; junction bases not matched to a gene: 4. On this clonotype itself: The antigen remains undetermined.

Study results and caveats: Balance between CD4 and CD8 was seen in clones contracting day 15 to 85, and a CD4+ lean was seen in later expanders. The second-wave clones peaking on day 37 were not confirmed as SARS-CoV-2-specific.

After 5'RACE with constant-segment primers, TCR alpha and TCR beta cDNA libraries carrying sample barcodes and UMIs were obtained. TCRdb passed the 5' RACE reads through MiXCR, listing each CDR3 protein once. The profile covers approximately 560,000 distinct CDR3 sequences, with roughly 17% appearing a single time and just over 8% taken by the ten largest. Sequenced material: PBMCs or a T cell subset sorted from them (not recorded which). The chain joins TRBV15 to TRBJ2-1, with TRBD2 identical over 7 bases. This TCR came from an adult woman who had mild COVID-19 (a few samples of this study predate the infection). Cell type and time point are not known. The CDR3 sequence is CATSRPSGDYNEQFF. In nucleotides, the CDR3 is TGTGCCACCAGCAGACCTAGCGGAGACTACAATGAGCAGTTCTTC.